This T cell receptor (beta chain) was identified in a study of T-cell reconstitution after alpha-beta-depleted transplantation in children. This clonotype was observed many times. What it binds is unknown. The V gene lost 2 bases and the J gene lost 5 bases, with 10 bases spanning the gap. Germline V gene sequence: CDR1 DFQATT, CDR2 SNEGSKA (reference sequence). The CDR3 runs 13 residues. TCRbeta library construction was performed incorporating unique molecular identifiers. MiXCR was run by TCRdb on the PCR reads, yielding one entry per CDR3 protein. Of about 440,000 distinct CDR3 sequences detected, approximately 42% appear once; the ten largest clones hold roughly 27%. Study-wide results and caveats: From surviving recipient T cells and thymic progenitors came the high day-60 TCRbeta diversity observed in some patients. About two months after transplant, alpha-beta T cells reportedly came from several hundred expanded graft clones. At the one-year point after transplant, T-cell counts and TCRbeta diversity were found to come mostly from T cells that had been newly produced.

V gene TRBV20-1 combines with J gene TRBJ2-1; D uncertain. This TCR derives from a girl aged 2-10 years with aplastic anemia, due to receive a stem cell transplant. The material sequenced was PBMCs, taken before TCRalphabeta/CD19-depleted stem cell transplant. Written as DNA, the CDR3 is TGCAGTGCTAGATCTTCGGAACACAATGAGCAGTTCTTC. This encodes CSARSSEHNEQFF.